This T cell receptor beta chain derives from a study of cytomegalovirus exposure and HLA in healthy donors. Germline CDR1 SGHTA, CDR2 FQGNSA. The CDR3 is 15 residues long. V shed 5 bases and J shed 0 bases, with 11 bases lying between them. This table comes from immunoSEQ multiplex PCR, and its TCRdb copy is limited to in-frame clones, with some not included. The sample shows 120,000 or so clones, about 82% of them seen only once. The sequence was obtained from a young man in good health and CMV-seronegative. The sample taken for sequencing was PBMCs. The chain couples TRBV7-2 to TRBJ1-3; tentative D call: TRBD1 (5 bases). The CDR3 DNA reads as TGTGCCAGCAGCCGAAGCGGGGGCTCTGGAAACACCATATATTTT. Its protein product is CASSRSGGSGNTIYF.